This T cell receptor (beta chain) was sequenced during a study of blood T cell repertoires in COVID-19. Sequencing was performed with immunoSEQ multiplex PCR; in TCRdb, only in-frame clones are kept and a portion is missing. The sample has 280,000 or so clones; 75% to 90% are singletons. The clonotype originates from a man aged 25 to 40 who had recovered from COVID-19. The sample comprised PBMCs or T cells enriched from blood (not recorded which).

This CDR3 reads CASSLQAGGRSEEQYF. Written as DNA, the CDR3 is TGTGCCAGCAGCCTTCAGGCAGGGGGCAGGTCTGAAGAGCAGTACTTC. The chain employs TRBV9 and TRBJ2-7; 8 bases align to TRBD1. Germline V gives CDR1 SGDLS, CDR2 YYNGEE. V lost 4 bases and J lost 7; bases outside the gene matches: 16. There are 16 residues in the CDR3.